A selection of T cell receptor beta chains follows, all from one sample in a study of blood T cell repertoires in COVID-19. Measured with immunoSEQ multiplex PCR; TCRdb has only the in-frame clones, and not every one. The sample carries 88,000 or so clones, roughly 83% recorded once. Sequencing was carried out using peripheral blood. Receptors originate from a human donor in a cohort sampled during active COVID-19. The CDR3 runs from the conserved cysteine through the conserved F or W. The D gene is left open where the match is weak. The size entry is marked missing in some rows and otherwise reads once, few, many or a size class.

-	TRBJ2-1	19	TRBD2	TRBV5-5	CASSLNPRGTSGKYNEQFF	TGTGCCAGCAGCTTGAACCCCAGGGGGACTAGCGGAAAGTACAATGAGCAGTTCTTC
-	TRBJ2-1	12	-	TRBV2	CASTLSYNEQFF	TGTGCCAGCACCCTCTCCTACAATGAGCAGTTCTTC
-	TRBJ1-2	13	-	TRBV5-4	CASRMWQDYGYTF	TGTGCCAGCAGAATGTGGCAGGACTATGGCTACACCTTC
-	TRBJ2-1	16	TRBD2	TRBV7-8	CASSQGLAGALVEQFF	TGTGCCAGCAGCCAAGGACTAGCGGGAGCCTTGGTTGAGCAGTTCTTC
-	TRBJ2-6	16	-	TRBV29-1	CSVEVRYSSGANVLTF	TGCAGCGTTGAAGTGCGGTATAGCTCTGGGGCCAACGTCCTGACTTTC
-	TRBJ2-3	19	TRBD2	TRBV6-1	CASSVRLALAGGVTDTQYF	TGTGCCAGCAGTGTACGACTGGCGCTAGCGGGAGGTGTCACAGATACGCAGTATTTT
-	TRBJ2-2	16	TRBD2	TRBV28	CASTRLAITENGELFF	TGTGCCAGCACCCGACTAGCGATTACGGAGAACGGGGAGCTGTTTTTT
-	TRBJ2-7	13	-	TRBV5-1	CASSFGSSYEQYF	TGCGCCAGCAGCTTCGGGTCAAGCTACGAGCAGTACTTC
many	TRBJ1-5	15	-	TRBV6-2/TRBV6-3	CASSRTGISNQPQHF	TGTGCCAGCAGCCGTACAGGGATCAGCAATCAGCCCCAGCATTTT
-	TRBJ1-2	15	-	TRBV4-1	CASSQPDRTFYGYTF	TGCGCCAGCAGCCAACCAGACAGGACTTTCTATGGCTACACCTTC
-	TRBJ1-4	14	-	TRBV3-1/TRBV3-2	CASSHGGSGEKLFF	TGTGCCAGCAGCCACGGGGGGTCCGGTGAAAAACTGTTTTTT
-	TRBJ2-5	15	TRBD2	TRBV18	CASSPQAQRGGTQYF	TGTGCCAGCTCGCCCCAGGCCCAGCGCGGGGGGACCCAGTACTTC
-	TRBJ1-1	18	-	TRBV30	CAWRHYRHKSNMNTEAFF	TGTGCCTGGAGACACTACAGGCATAAATCTAACATGAACACTGAAGCTTTCTTT
-	TRBJ2-7	14	TRBD2	TRBV5-6	CASKLAVSSYEQYF	TGTGCCAGCAAACTAGCGGTAAGCTCCTACGAGCAATACTTC
-	TRBJ2-3	17	TRBD2	TRBV19	CASSGSGTSGSTDTQYF	TGTGCCAGTAGTGGCTCCGGGACTAGCGGGAGCACAGATACGCAGTATTTT
few	TRBJ2-1	19	TRBD2	TRBV3-1/TRBV3-2	CASSQAVSVRTSGRNEQFF	TGTGCCAGCAGCCAAGCCGTTTCAGTTCGGACTAGCGGGCGCAATGAGCAGTTCTTC
-	TRBJ1-1	14	-	TRBV5-1	CASSRGERDTEAFF	TGCGCCAGCAGCCGGGGGGAAAGGGACACTGAAGCTTTCTTT
-	TRBJ1-4	13	-	TRBV19	CASIQGNDEKLFF	TGTGCCAGTATACAGGGAAACGATGAAAAACTGTTTTTT
-	TRBJ2-7	13	-	TRBV7-2	CASSLEGDREQYF	TGTGCCAGCAGCTTAGAGGGAGATCGCGAGCAGTACTTC
-	TRBJ2-7	16	-	TRBV21-1	CASSKSSGIVLYEQYF	TGTGCCAGCAGCAAGAGCTCCGGGATCGTACTCTACGAGCAGTACTTC
-	TRBJ1-6	14	TRBD1	TRBV19	CAITRDRDNSPLHF	TGTGCCATCACCCGGGACAGGGATAATTCACCCCTCCACTTT
-	TRBJ2-3	15	TRBD1	TRBV6-5	CASSDSGQGQGTQYF	TGTGCCAGCAGTGACTCCGGGCAGGGACAGGGCACGCAGTATTTT
-	TRBJ2-1	16	TRBD2	TRBV12-5	CASGLGLAGAYDEQFF	TGTGCTAGTGGTTTAGGACTAGCGGGAGCTTACGATGAGCAGTTCTTC
-	TRBJ2-7	14	-	TRBV5-1	CASSFLTTGYEQYF	TGCGCCAGCAGCTTCTTAACAACAGGCTACGAGCAGTACTTC
-	TRBJ1-1	14	TRBD1	TRBV7-2	CASRWTGENTEAFF	TGTGCCAGCAGATGGACAGGGGAGAACACTGAAGCTTTCTTT
-	TRBJ2-7	15	TRBD2	TRBV19	CASSQGGRPSYEQYF	TGTGCCAGTAGTCAGGGCGGGAGGCCATCCTACGAGCAGTACTTC
-	TRBJ2-7	15	TRBD2	TRBV28	CASSGAGGRGNEQYF	TGTGCCAGCAGCGGGGCTGGCGGGAGGGGCAACGAGCAGTACTTC
-	TRBJ2-1	15	TRBD2	TRBV15	CATSRDHTSEDEQFF	TGTGCCACCAGCAGAGATCATACTAGCGAGGATGAGCAGTTCTTC
-	TRBJ2-2	15	TRBD2	TRBV5-1	CASRLADLGTGELFF	TGCGCCAGCCGCCTAGCGGATCTAGGGACCGGGGAGCTGTTTTTT
-	TRBJ1-2	16	TRBD1	TRBV19	CASRPEEAGGHYGYTF	TGTGCCAGTAGGCCTGAGGAGGCAGGGGGCCACTATGGCTACACCTTC
-	TRBJ1-1	15	-	TRBV3-1/TRBV3-2	CASSQDDGLETEAFF	TGTGCCAGCAGCCAAGATGATGGATTGGAGACTGAAGCTTTCTTT
once	TRBJ2-3	17	TRBD2	TRBV7-9	CASSPTSSGWRADTQYF	TGTGCCAGCAGCCCAACCTCTAGCGGGTGGAGGGCAGATACGCAGTATTTT
-	TRBJ2-7	15	TRBD1	TRBV28	CASSPGQGSGYEQYF	TGTGCCAGCAGTCCAGGACAGGGTTCCGGCTACGAGCAGTACTTC
-	TRBJ2-3	15	-	TRBV9	CASSVGLARADTQYF	TGTGCCAGCAGCGTAGGGCTAGCGAGGGCAGATACGCAGTATTTT
-	TRBJ2-1	14	-	TRBV18	CASSTIRDYNEQFF	TGTGCCAGCTCAACTATCCGGGACTACAATGAGCAGTTCTTC
few	TRBJ2-2	15	TRBD1	TRBV5-1	CASLSGQAYTGELFF	TGCGCCAGCCTATCTGGACAGGCGTACACCGGGGAGCTGTTTTTT